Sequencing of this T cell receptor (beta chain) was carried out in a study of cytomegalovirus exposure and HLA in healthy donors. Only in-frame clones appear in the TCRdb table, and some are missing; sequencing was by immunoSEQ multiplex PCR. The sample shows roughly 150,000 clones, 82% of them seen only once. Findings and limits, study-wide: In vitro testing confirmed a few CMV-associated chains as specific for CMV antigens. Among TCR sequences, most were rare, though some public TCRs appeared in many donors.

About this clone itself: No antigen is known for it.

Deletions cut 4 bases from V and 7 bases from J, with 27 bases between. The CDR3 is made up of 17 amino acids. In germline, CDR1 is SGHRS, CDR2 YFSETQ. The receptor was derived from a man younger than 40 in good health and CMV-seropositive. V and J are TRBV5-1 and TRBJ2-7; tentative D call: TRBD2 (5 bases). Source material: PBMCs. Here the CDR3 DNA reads TGCGCCAGCAGCGCCTTGGAAAGCGGACTCCCCTCTCGTGAGCAGTACTTC. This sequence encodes CASSALESGLPSREQYF.